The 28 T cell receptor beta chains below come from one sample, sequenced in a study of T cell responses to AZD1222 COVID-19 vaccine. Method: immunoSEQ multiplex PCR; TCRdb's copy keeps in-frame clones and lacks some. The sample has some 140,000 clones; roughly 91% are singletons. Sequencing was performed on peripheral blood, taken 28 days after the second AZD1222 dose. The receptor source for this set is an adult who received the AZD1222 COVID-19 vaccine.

The CDR3 sequence: CASSLYAVNTEAFF. The CDR3 DNA sequence: TGTGCCAGCAGTTTATATGCGGTGAACACTGAAGCTTTCTTT. This chain joins TRBV27 and TRBJ1-1, with D unresolved. This CDR3 region has 14 residues. The V gene lost 1 base and the J gene lost 0 bases, with 6 bases spanning the gap. Per germline, CDR1 MNHEY and CDR2 SMNVEV (reference sequence).

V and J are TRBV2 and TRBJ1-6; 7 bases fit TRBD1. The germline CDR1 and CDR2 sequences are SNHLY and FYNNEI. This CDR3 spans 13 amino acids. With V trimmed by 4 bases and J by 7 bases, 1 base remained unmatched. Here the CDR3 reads CASSGQGNSPLHF. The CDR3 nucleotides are TGTGCCAGCAGTGGACAGGGAAATTCACCCCTCCACTTT.

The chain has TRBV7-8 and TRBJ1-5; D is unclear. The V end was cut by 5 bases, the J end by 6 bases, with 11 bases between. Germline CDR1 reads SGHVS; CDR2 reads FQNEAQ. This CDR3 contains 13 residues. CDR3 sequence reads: CASSVGWGQPQHF. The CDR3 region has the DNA TGTGCCAGCAGCGTCGGGTGGGGTCAGCCCCAGCATTTT.

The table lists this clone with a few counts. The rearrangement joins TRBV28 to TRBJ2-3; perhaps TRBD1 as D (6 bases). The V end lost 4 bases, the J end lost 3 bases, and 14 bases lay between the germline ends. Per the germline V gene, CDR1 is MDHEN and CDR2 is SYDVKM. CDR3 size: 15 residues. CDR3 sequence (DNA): TGTGCCAGCAGTTACGGCAGGGGTGATACAGATACGCAGTATTTT. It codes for CASSYGRGDTDTQYF.

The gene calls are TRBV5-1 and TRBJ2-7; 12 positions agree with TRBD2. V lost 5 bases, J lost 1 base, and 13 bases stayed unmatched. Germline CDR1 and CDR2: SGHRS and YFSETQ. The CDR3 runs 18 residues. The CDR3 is CASSKTSGGRLTSYEQYF. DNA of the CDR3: TGCGCCAGCAGTAAAACTAGCGGGGGGAGGTTAACGTCCTACGAGCAGTACTTC. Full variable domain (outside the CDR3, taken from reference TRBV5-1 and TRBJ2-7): KAGVTQTPRYLIKTRGQQVTLSCSPISGHRSVSWYQQTPGQGLQFLFEYFSETQRNKGNFPGRFSGRQFSNSRSEMNVSTLELGDSALYLCASSKTSGGRLTSYEQYFGPGTRLTVT.

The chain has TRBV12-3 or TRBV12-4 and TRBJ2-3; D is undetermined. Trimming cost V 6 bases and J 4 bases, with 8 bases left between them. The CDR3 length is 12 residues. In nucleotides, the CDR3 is TGTGCCAGCAGGATTGGGGCAGATACGCAGTATTTT. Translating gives CASRIGADTQYF.

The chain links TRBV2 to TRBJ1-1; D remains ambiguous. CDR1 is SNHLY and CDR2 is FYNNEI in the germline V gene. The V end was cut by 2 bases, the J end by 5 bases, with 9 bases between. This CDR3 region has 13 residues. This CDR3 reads CASSESPRTEAFF. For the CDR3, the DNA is TGTGCCAGCAGTGAAAGTCCTCGGACTGAAGCTTTCTTT. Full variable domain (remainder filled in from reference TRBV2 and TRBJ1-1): EPEVTQTPSHQVTQMGQEVILRCVPISNHLYFYWYRQILGQKVEFLVSFYNNEISEKSEIFDDQFSVERPDGSNFTLKIRSTKLEDSAMYFCASSESPRTEAFFGQGTRLTVV.

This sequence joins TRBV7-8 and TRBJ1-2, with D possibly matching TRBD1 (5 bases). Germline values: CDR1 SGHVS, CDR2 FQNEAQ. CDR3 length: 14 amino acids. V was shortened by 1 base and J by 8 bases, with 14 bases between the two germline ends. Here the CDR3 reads CASSLGPLGAGYTF. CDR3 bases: TGTGCCAGCAGCTTAGGCCCACTCGGGGCCGGCTACACCTTC.

The CDR3 coding sequence is TGTGCCAGCAGCCAAGATCAGGGTTGGGATGGCTACACCTTC. It is translated as CASSQDQGWDGYTF. This chain links TRBV3-1 (or the pseudogene TRBV3-2) with TRBJ1-2; weak D call: TRBD1 (5 bases). V lost 0 bases and J 6 bases, leaving 11 bases between the germline ends. Germline CDR1 LGHDT, CDR2 YNNKEL (reference sequence). CDR3 size: 14 residues.

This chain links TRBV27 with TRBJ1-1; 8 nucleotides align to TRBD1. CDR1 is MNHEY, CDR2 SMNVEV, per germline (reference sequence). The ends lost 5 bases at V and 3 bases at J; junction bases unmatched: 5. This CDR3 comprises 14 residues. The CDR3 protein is CASSDMDRDTEAFF. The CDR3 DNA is TGTGCCAGCAGTGATATGGACAGGGACACTGAAGCTTTCTTT.

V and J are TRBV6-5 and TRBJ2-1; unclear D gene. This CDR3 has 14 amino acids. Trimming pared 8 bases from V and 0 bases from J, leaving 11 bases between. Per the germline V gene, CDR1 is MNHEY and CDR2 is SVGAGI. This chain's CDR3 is CASGRMSSYNEQFF. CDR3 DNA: TGTGCCAGCGGTAGGATGAGCTCCTACAATGAGCAGTTCTTC.

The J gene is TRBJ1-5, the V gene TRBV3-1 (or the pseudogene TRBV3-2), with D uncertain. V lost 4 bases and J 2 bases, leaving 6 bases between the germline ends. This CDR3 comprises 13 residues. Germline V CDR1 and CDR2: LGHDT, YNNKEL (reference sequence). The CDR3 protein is CASSPPGNQPQHF. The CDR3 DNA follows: TGTGCCAGCAGCCCTCCCGGCAATCAGCCCCAGCATTTT.

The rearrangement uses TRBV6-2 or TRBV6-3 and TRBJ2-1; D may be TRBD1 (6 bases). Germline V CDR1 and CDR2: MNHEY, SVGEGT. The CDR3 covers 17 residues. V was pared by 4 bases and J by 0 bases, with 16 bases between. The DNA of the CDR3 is TGTGCCAGCAGTTGGGACATGGCGAGAGGCTCCTACAATGAGCAGTTCTTC. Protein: CASSWDMARGSYNEQFF.

CDR3 nucleotide sequence: TGCGCCAGCAGGGCGGGGGGAATCGACACCGGGGAGCTGTTTTTT. This gives the protein CASRAGGIDTGELFF. This chain uses TRBV5-1 with TRBJ2-2, with TRBD2 identical over 8 bases. CDR3 length: 15 residues. Germline V CDR1 and CDR2: SGHRS, YFSETQ. Losses at the gene ends were 5 bases for V and 3 bases for J; bases not matched to a gene: 6.

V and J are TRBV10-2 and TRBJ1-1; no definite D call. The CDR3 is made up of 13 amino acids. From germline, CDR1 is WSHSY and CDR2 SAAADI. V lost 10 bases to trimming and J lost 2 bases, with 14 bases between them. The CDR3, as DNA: TGCGCCATCACTGGTCGGAGTAACACTGAAGCTTTCTTT. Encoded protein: CAITGRSNTEAFF.

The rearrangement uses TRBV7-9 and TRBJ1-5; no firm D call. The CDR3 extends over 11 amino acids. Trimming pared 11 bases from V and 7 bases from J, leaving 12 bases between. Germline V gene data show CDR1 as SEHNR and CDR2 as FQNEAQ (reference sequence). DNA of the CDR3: TGTGCCTGGGGAAGTGACCAGCCCCAGCATTTT. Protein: CAWGSDQPQHF.

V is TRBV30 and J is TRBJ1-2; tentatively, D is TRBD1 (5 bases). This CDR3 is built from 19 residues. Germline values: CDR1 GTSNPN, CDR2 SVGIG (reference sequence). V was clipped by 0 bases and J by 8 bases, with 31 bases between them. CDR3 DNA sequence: TGTGCCTGGAGTGTACGAACAAGGGGATCGGACCCTACCGATAAGGGCTACACCTTC. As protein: CAWSVRTRGSDPTDKGYTF. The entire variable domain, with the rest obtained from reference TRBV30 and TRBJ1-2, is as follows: SQTIHQWPATLVQPVGSPLSLECTVEGTSNPNLYWYRQAAGRGLQLLFYSVGIGQISSEVPQNLSASRPQDRQFILSSKKLLLSDSGFYLCAWSVRTRGSDPTDKGYTFGSGTRLTVV.

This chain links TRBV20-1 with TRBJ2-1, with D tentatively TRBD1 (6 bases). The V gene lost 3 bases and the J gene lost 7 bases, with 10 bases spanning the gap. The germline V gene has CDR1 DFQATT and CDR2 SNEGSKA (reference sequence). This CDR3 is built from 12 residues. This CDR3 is CSASWGPNEQFF. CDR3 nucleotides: TGCAGTGCTAGTTGGGGGCCGAATGAGCAGTTCTTC.

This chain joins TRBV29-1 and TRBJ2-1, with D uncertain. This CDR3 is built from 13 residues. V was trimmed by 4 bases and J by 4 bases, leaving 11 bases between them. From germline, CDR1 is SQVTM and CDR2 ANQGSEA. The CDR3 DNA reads TGCAGCGTTGTCTCCACCGTGTACAATGAGCAGTTCTTC. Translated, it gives CSVVSTVYNEQFF.

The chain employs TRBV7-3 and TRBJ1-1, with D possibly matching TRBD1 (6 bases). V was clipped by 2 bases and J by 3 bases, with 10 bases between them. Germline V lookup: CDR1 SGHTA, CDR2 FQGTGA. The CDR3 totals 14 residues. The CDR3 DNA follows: TGTGCCAGCAGCTTAGGGGGCGCGGACACTGAAGCTTTCTTT. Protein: CASSLGGADTEAFF.

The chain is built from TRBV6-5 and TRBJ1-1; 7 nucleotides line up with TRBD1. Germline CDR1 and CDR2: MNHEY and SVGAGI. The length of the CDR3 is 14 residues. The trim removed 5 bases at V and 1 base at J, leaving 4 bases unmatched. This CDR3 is CASSQQGSNTEAFF. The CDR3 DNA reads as TGTGCCAGCAGTCAACAGGGGTCGAACACTGAAGCTTTCTTT.

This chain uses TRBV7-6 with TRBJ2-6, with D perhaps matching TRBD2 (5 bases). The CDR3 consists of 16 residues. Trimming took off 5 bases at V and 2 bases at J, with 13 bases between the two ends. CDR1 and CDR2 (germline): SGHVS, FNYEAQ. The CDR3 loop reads CASSPSPGTGANVLTF. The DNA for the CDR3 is TGTGCCAGCAGCCCATCCCCGGGGACTGGGGCCAACGTCCTGACTTTC.

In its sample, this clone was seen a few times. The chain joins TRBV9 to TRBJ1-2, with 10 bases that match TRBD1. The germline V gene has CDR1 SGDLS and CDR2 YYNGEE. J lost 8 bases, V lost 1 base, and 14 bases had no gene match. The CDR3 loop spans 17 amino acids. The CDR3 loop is CASSVSSGGQGTKGYTF. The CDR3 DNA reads TGTGCCAGCAGCGTAAGCTCTGGGGGACAGGGGACAAAAGGCTACACCTTC.

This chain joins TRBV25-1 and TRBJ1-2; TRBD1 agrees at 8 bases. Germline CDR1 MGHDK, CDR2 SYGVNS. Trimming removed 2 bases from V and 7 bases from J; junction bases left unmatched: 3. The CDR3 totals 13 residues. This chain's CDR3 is CASSEGQGAGYTF. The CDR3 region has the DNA TGTGCCAGCAGTGAAGGCCAGGGGGCTGGCTACACCTTC.

Here the CDR3 reads CASSYVLGSTEAFF. The CDR3, as DNA: TGTGCCAGCAGTTATGTTTTGGGGTCCACTGAAGCTTTCTTT. The chain uses TRBV6-5 and TRBJ1-1; D gene unclear. This CDR3 is built from 14 residues. CDR1 is MNHEY, CDR2 SVGAGI, per germline. Trimming shortened V by 3 bases and J by 4 bases, and 12 bases separated the two germline ends.

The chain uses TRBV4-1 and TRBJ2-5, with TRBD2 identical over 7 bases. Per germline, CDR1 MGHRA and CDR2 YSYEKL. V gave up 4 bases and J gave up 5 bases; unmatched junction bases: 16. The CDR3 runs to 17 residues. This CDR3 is CASSPMARTRPGETQYF. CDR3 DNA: TGCGCCAGCAGCCCTATGGCCCGGACTAGGCCGGGGGAGACCCAGTACTTC.

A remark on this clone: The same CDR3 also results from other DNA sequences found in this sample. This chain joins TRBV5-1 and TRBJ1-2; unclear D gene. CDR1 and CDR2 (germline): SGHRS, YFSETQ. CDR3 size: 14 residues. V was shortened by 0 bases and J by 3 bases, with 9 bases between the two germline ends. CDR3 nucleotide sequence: TGCGCCAGCAGCTTGGATACGGGTCACTATGGCTACACCTTC. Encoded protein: CASSLDTGHYGYTF.

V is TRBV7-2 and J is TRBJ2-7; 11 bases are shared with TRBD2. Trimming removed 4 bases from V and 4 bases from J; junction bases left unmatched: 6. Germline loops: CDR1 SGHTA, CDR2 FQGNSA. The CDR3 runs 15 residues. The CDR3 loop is CASSSTLAGGYEQYF. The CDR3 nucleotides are TGTGCCAGCAGCTCGACTCTAGCGGGGGGTTACGAGCAGTACTTC.